Listed here are 29 T cell receptor beta chains from one sample, sequenced in a study of T-cell reconstitution after alpha-beta-depleted transplantation in children (dated by TCRdb to about 2016). Library preparation was by PCR. The sample was run on an Illumina HiSeq 2500. Molecular barcoding was employed in the preparation of TCR libraries, with unique molecular identifiers being used to normalize TCRbeta repertoire quantification. TCRdb handled the public reads itself, with Q25 trimming in fastp and clone calling in MiXCR, and kept productive beta chains. Rows with a matching CDR3 protein are joined into one entry that keeps the most common DNA and genes. Within this sample are about 980,000 distinct CDR3 sequences, with less than 30% of them counted one time only. Together, the top ten hold over 25% of the sample. The sample's treatment or condition label, in plain terms: allogeneic hematopoietic cell transplantation with graft depleted of TCRalphabeta T cells and CD19 B cells.

Sequenced here: PBMCs, mostly from graft donor cells, sampled 360 days after TCRalphabeta/CD19-depleted stem cell transplant. These receptors were collected from a boy in the first two years of life who had a stem cell transplant for SCID, so the T cells may come from the graft donor.

The sample holds a few counts of this clonotype. This sequence joins TRBV9 and TRBJ2-5; the D gene could be TRBD1 or TRBD2 (5 bases each). The length of the CDR3 is 15 residues. The germline V gene has CDR1 SGDLS and CDR2 YYNGEE. The V gene lost 0 bases and the J gene lost 5 bases, with 14 bases spanning the gap. In DNA form, the CDR3 reads TGTGCCAGCAGCGTAGAGGAAGGGTGGGGGGAGACCCAGTACTTC. Protein: CASSVEEGWGETQYF.

The V and J genes are TRBV19 and TRBJ2-3, with a tentative D call TRBD2 (5 bases). Germline lookup yields CDR1 LNHDA and CDR2 SQIVND (reference sequence). The CDR3 runs 14 residues. The V end lost 4 bases, the J end lost 2 bases, and 10 bases lay between the germline ends. The CDR3 bases are TGTGCCAGTAGTAAGCGGACCGCCACAGATACGCAGTATTTT. It is translated as CASSKRTATDTQYF.

This clonotype has more than one count but fewer than ten. J is TRBJ2-5 and V is TRBV4-1, with D possibly being TRBD2 (5 bases). CDR3 length: 14 residues. Trimming took 1 base from V and 5 from J, leaving 11 bases between them. CDR1 is MGHRA and CDR2 is YSYEKL in the germline V gene. The CDR3 is CASSQGARGETQYF. CDR3 nucleotides: TGCGCCAGCAGCCAAGGGGCCAGAGGGGAGACCCAGTACTTC.

A few counts support this clonotype. This chain links TRBV12-3 or TRBV12-4 with TRBJ2-2; D is undetermined. Trimming took 5 bases from V and 7 from J, leaving 14 bases between them. The CDR3 spans 14 residues. CDR3: CASSHWTTGGELFF. In DNA form, the CDR3 reads TGTGCCAGCAGTCATTGGACCACGGGCGGGGAGCTGTTTTTT.

This clonotype came up a few times. The CDR3 loop is CASSFMWVAQYF. CDR3 sequence (DNA): TGTGCCAGCAGTTTTATGTGGGTCGCGCAGTATTTT. V usage is TRBV28 and J usage is TRBJ2-3, with no clear D. Germline CDR1 and CDR2: MDHEN and SYDVKM. This CDR3 comprises 12 residues. V shed 3 bases and J shed 10 bases, with 11 bases lying between them.

In its sample, this clonotype was seen a few times. The rearrangement uses TRBV29-1 and TRBJ2-7; perhaps D is TRBD1 or TRBD2 (5 bases each). Trimming pared 4 bases from V and 5 bases from J, leaving 15 bases between. The CDR3 sequence is 13 residues long. The germline V gene encodes CDR1 SQVTM and CDR2 ANQGSEA. The chain's CDR3 is CSVGPGPRDEQYF. As DNA, the CDR3 is TGCAGCGTTGGCCCGGGACCCCGGGACGAGCAGTACTTC.

This clonotype was detected ten times or more. The gene calls are TRBV20-1 and TRBJ2-3, with 10 bases that match TRBD2. V trimming: 6 bases; J trimming: 3 bases; junction bases outside the gene matches: 3. Germline V lookup: CDR1 DFQATT, CDR2 SNEGSKA (reference sequence). The CDR3 runs 13 residues. CDR3 nucleotide sequence: TGCAGTGCCTCTAGCGGGGGAACAGATACGCAGTATTTT. This encodes CSASSGGTDTQYF.

This clonotype was observed a few times. One end of the junction varies from germline; a read error may be responsible. This chain links TRBV11-2 with TRBJ2-1; perhaps D is TRBD1 or TRBD2 (6 bases each). The V gene's germline CDR1 is SGHAT and CDR2 FQNNGV. The CDR3 runs to 17 residues. The CDR3 reads CASSVDGGLVIYNEQFF. DNA of the CDR3: TGTGCCAGCAGCGTAGACGGGGGCTTGGTGATCTACAATGAGCAGTTCTTC. Filled out from reference TRBV11-2 and TRBJ2-1, the complete variable domain reads EAGVAQSPRYKIIEKRQSVAFWCNPISGHATLYWYQQILGQGPKLLIQFQNNGVVDDSQLPKDRFSAERLKGVDSTLKIQPAKLEDSAVYLCASSVDGGLVIYNEQFFGPGTRLTVL.

In its sample, this clonotype was seen a few times. The chain links TRBV15 to TRBJ2-3; D gene ambiguous. Trimming pared 2 bases from V and 9 bases from J, leaving 21 bases between. The CDR3 contains 16 residues. Germline CDR1 and CDR2: LNHNV and YYDKDF (reference sequence). As DNA, the CDR3 is TGTGCCACCAGCAGACGTCCTAACTTAGGCATCGGGACGCAGTATTTT. This sequence encodes CATSRRPNLGIGTQYF.

The V gene is TRBV20-1, the J gene TRBJ2-7; D may be TRBD1 (5 bases). CDR3 length: 15 amino acids. V lost 0 bases and J lost 2, with 14 bases in between. In germline, CDR1 is DFQATT, CDR2 SNEGSKA (reference sequence). As DNA, the CDR3 is TGCAGTGCTAGAGATGCCAGGGCGGAGACCTACGAGCAGTACTTC. This sequence encodes CSARDARAETYEQYF.

The chain joins TRBV28 to TRBJ2-7, with D possibly being TRBD1 (6 bases). The CDR3 has 13 amino acids. Germline CDR1 MDHEN, CDR2 SYDVKM. V dropped 10 bases and J dropped 3 bases, with 16 bases sitting between them. The CDR3 spells CATGTPGYYEQYF. The DNA for the CDR3 is TGTGCCACCGGGACACCGGGCTACTACGAGCAGTACTTC.

In this sample, this clonotype turned up a few times. V usage is TRBV5-6 and J usage is TRBJ2-5; TRBD1 is a possible D gene (6 bases). Germline V CDR1 and CDR2: SGHDT, YYEEEE. V lost 5 bases and J 1 base, leaving 12 bases between the germline ends. CDR3 length: 14 amino acids. This CDR3 is CASSQGGFQETQYF. CDR3 sequence (DNA): TGTGCCAGCAGTCAAGGGGGATTCCAAGAGACCCAGTACTTC.

This clonotype was recorded many times. The J gene is TRBJ2-1, the V gene TRBV5-1; 10 nucleotides line up with TRBD2. Germline V lookup: CDR1 SGHRS, CDR2 YFSETQ. CDR3 length: 15 amino acids. V lost 4 bases to trimming and J lost 4 bases; unmatched junction nucleotides: 5. The CDR3 sequence is CASSDRTSGYNEQFF. The CDR3 nucleotides read TGCGCCAGCAGCGACCGGACTAGCGGTTACAATGAGCAGTTCTTC.

This chain joins TRBV7-8 and TRBJ1-1; 8 nucleotides agree with TRBD1. CDR3 length: 14 amino acids. Germline CDR1 SGHVS, CDR2 FQNEAQ. Unmatched junction bases numbered 7, after V lost 5 bases and J lost 5 bases. The DNA of the CDR3 is TGTGCCAGCAGCGCCGACAGGGGAGTTACTGAAGCTTTCTTT. Translation: CASSADRGVTEAFF.

This clonotype was observed a handful of times. V is TRBV18 and J is TRBJ2-5; TRBD1 might be the D (6 bases). The CDR3 is made up of 13 amino acids. Trimming removed 8 bases at V and 1 base at J, with 11 bases between. Germline CDR1 is KGHSH and CDR2 is LQKENI. The CDR3 protein is CASGTPLQETQYF. The CDR3 bases are TGTGCCAGCGGGACACCTCTCCAAGAGACCCAGTACTTC.

This clonotype was found a few times. The chain is built from TRBV29-1 and TRBJ2-5; D remains unclear. Trimming cost V 4 bases and J 5 bases, with 11 bases left between them. Germline-derived CDR1 and CDR2 are SQVTM and ANQGSEA. The CDR3 sequence is 12 residues long. The CDR3 coding sequence is TGCAGCGTTGTAAAGTACCGTGAGACCCAGTACTTC. Its protein is CSVVKYRETQYF. Full variable domain (outside the CDR3, taken from reference TRBV29-1 and TRBJ2-5): SAVISQKPSRDICQRGTSLTIQCQVDSQVTMMFWYRQQPGQSLTLIATANQGSEATYESGFVIDKFPISRPNLTFSTLTVSNMSPEDSSIYLCSVVKYRETQYFGPGTRLLVL.

This rearrangement joins TRBV20-1 to TRBJ2-3; D not certain. CDR3 length equals 14 residues. The V gene's germline CDR1 is DFQATT and CDR2 SNEGSKA (reference sequence). V was pared by 1 base and J by 3 bases, with 11 bases between. CDR3 protein: CSARGGTGTDTQYF. CDR3 bases: TGCAGTGCTAGAGGGGGAACTGGAACAGATACGCAGTATTTT.

This clonotype was counted only a few times. The V and J genes are TRBV7-3 and TRBJ1-1; 10 positions match TRBD1. V was pared by 3 bases and J by 4 bases, with 5 bases of the junction left unmatched. This CDR3 comprises 15 residues. Germline loops: CDR1 SGHTA, CDR2 FQGTGA. The CDR3 nucleotides are TGTGCCAGCAGCTTGGACAGGGGGTCCGCCACTGAAGCTTTCTTT. Its translation: CASSLDRGSATEAFF.

The sample holds a few counts of this clonotype. The V call is TRBV28, the J call TRBJ2-1; D is unresolved. Trimming cost V 6 bases and J 3 bases, with 15 bases left between them. The CDR3 has 15 amino acids. CDR1 and CDR2 from the germline V gene are MDHEN and SYDVKM. The CDR3: CASSTSAGFYNEQFF. The DNA of the CDR3 is TGTGCCAGCAGCACCTCGGCCGGGTTCTACAATGAGCAGTTCTTC. Together with reference TRBV28 and TRBJ2-1, the CDR3 gives the full variable domain: DVKVTQSSRYLVKRTGEKVFLECVQDMDHENMFWYRQDPGLGLRLIYFSYDVKMKEKGDIPEGYSVSREKKERFSLILESASTNQTSMYLCASSTSAGFYNEQFFGPGTRLTVL.

This clonotype was seen a handful of times. V gene TRBV2 combines with J gene TRBJ2-7, with D possibly TRBD1 on 5 matching bases. Trimming removed 6 bases at V and 2 bases at J, with 20 bases between. Germline-derived CDR1 and CDR2 are SNHLY and FYNNEI. There are 16 residues in the CDR3. This CDR3 reads CASRPNRTPGPYEQYF. Here the CDR3 DNA reads TGTGCCAGCAGGCCTAACAGGACCCCCGGACCCTACGAGCAGTACTTC. The complete variable domain, with remaining parts taken from reference TRBV2 and TRBJ2-7, reads EPEVTQTPSHQVTQMGQEVILRCVPISNHLYFYWYRQILGQKVEFLVSFYNNEISEKSEIFDDQFSVERPDGSNFTLKIRSTKLEDSAMYFCASRPNRTPGPYEQYFGPGTRLTVT.

The J gene is TRBJ2-2, the V gene TRBV5-1; D unclear. Germline lookup yields CDR1 SGHRS and CDR2 YFSETQ. Trimming took 1 base from V and 4 from J, leaving 14 bases between them. This CDR3 is 16 amino acids long. The CDR3 region has the DNA TGCGCCAGCAGCTTGAGGTTTGGGCAGCCCACCGGGGAGCTGTTTTTT. Translation gives CASSLRFGQPTGELFF.

This rearrangement joins TRBV25-1 to TRBJ1-2; D unresolved. The CDR3 totals 15 residues. V was shortened by 2 bases and J by 4 bases, with 14 bases between the two germline ends. Per germline, CDR1 MGHDK and CDR2 SYGVNS. This CDR3 is CASSEPGRSVYGYTF. CDR3 bases: TGTGCCAGCAGTGAACCGGGCAGAAGTGTCTATGGCTACACCTTC.

This clonotype was seen only a few times. This sequence joins TRBV27 and TRBJ1-4, with D possibly matching TRBD1 (5 bases). V was cut by 3 bases and J by 7 bases, with 12 bases left in between. The germline V gene has CDR1 MNHEY and CDR2 SMNVEV (reference sequence). The CDR3 has 14 amino acids. In DNA, the CDR3 is TGTGCCAGCAGTTTCGTGGGGGGGTCTGAAAAACTGTTTTTT. Translated: CASSFVGGSEKLFF.

Only a few counts were recorded for this clonotype. The chain has TRBV28 and TRBJ2-6, with 7 bases aligning to TRBD1. The junction had 5 bases not matched to a gene; V was cut back by 5 bases and J by 4 bases. In germline, CDR1 is MDHEN, CDR2 SYDVKM. The CDR3 sequence is 15 residues long. The CDR3 reads CASSPVGQGANVLTF. CDR3 DNA: TGTGCCAGCAGTCCAGTGGGACAGGGGGCCAACGTCCTGACTTTC.

This clonotype has just a few counts. The V gene is TRBV9, the J gene TRBJ2-7; 10 bases are a match to TRBD2. Germline trimming cut 9 bases from V and 1 base from J; bases unmatched to any gene: 1. Looked up from germline, CDR1 is SGDLS and CDR2 is YYNGEE. This CDR3 contains 12 residues. DNA for the CDR3: TGTGCCAAGCGGGGGGGGTCCTACGAGCAGTACTTC. Its translation is CAKRGGSYEQYF.

This clonotype turned up a few times. CDR3 DNA sequence: TGCGCCAGCAGTCCCAGGGGGGATGCAACTGAAGCTTTCTTT. Translation gives CASSPRGDATEAFF. V and J are TRBV5-1 and TRBJ1-1; 7 bases are a match to TRBD1. Trimming at V came to 5 bases and at J to 5 bases, leaving 9 bases not matched to a gene. From germline, CDR1 is SGHRS and CDR2 YFSETQ. CDR3 length: 14 residues.

The rearrangement uses TRBV10-3 and TRBJ2-2; D call uncertain. The V gene's germline CDR1 is ENHRY and CDR2 SYGVKD. This CDR3 comprises 14 residues. Trimming took off 8 bases at V and 7 bases at J, with 17 bases between the two ends. CDR3 loop: CAIGESSKGGELFF. The CDR3 DNA reads TGTGCCATCGGAGAGTCCAGCAAGGGCGGGGAGCTGTTTTTT.

The CDR3 loop reads CASSHGDRVAKNIQYF. CDR3 bases: TGCGCCAGCAGCCATGGGGACAGGGTAGCCAAAAACATTCAGTACTTC. The chain employs TRBV5-1 and TRBJ2-4; 9 bases agree with TRBD1. Germline values: CDR1 SGHRS, CDR2 YFSETQ. V lost 4 bases to trimming and J lost 0 bases; unmatched junction nucleotides: 5. The CDR3 spans 16 residues.

This rearrangement joins TRBV27 to TRBJ2-1; D unresolved. The V gene's germline CDR1 is MNHEY and CDR2 SMNVEV (reference sequence). Trimming took 3 bases from V and 9 from J, leaving 15 bases between them. The CDR3 loop spans 14 amino acids. CDR3 DNA sequence: TGTGCCAGCAGTTTGGTCCGCGGAAGCTCTGAGCAGTTCTTC. Residues: CASSLVRGSSEQFF.